A selection of T cell receptor beta chains follows, all from one sample in a study of blood T cell repertoires in COVID-19. TCRdb keeps only in-frame clones here, not all; method: immunoSEQ multiplex PCR. The sample includes about 240,000 clones, approximately 85% of them seen just once. Material for sequencing was peripheral blood. Receptor source: a man aged 50-59 years with acute or convalescent COVID-19. The CDR3 runs from the conserved cysteine through the conserved F or W. The D gene is left open where the match is weak. For some rows the clone size is stated as once, few or many, or as a class when expanded; others skip it.

>TRBJ2-5|TRBD1|TRBV11-2|NA
TGTGCCAGCAGCCTTATGGGGACAGGCGAAGAGACCCAGTACTTC
CASSLMGTGEETQYF
>TRBJ2-5|TRBD1|TRBV3-1/TRBV3-2|NA
TGTGCCAGCAGCCAAATAGGGACAGGGGCAGGGACCCAGTACTTC
CASSQIGTGAGTQYF
>TRBJ2-1|NA|TRBV2|NA
TGTGCCAGCAGGACAGGGTCGGGAGGGTACAATGAGCAGTTCTTC
CASRTGSGGYNEQFF
>TRBJ2-3|TRBD2|TRBV30|once
TGTGCCTGGAGTGTAGGGACTAGCGGGAGCGCAGATACGCAGTATTTT
CAWSVGTSGSADTQYF
>TRBJ2-7|TRBD1|TRBV2|few
TGTGCCAGCAGTGAATGGACAGGGGCCCCAGCCTACGAGCAGTACTTC
CASSEWTGAPAYEQYF
>TRBJ2-2|NA|TRBV5-6|NA
TGTGCCAGCCTCGCGAACACCGGGGAGCTGTTTTTT
CASLANTGELFF
>TRBJ2-3|TRBD1|TRBV2|NA
TGTGCCAGCCGCCAGGGGGCGCCCGGAGATACGCAGTATTTT
CASRQGAPGDTQYF
>TRBJ2-7|TRBD1|TRBV11-2|NA
TGTGCCAGCAGCTTTGGGGCCGGGACAGGGGGCGAGCAGTACTTC
CASSFGAGTGGEQYF
>TRBJ1-5|TRBD1|TRBV18|NA
TGTGCCAGCTCACCAGACAGGGGGCGGCATCAGCCCCAGCATTTT
CASSPDRGRHQPQHF
>TRBJ2-3|TRBD2|TRBV24-1|NA
TGTGCCACCAGTGATTTACGCGGGAGCCCAGATACGCAGTATTTT
CATSDLRGSPDTQYF
>TRBJ1-1|NA|TRBV5-1|NA
TGCGCCAGCAGGCTTAACCAGGGGACTGAAGCTTTCTTT
CASRLNQGTEAFF
>TRBJ1-4|NA|TRBV29-1|NA
TGCAGCGTTGAAGATCAGGGAGGAAGCGAAAAACTGTTTTTT
CSVEDQGGSEKLFF
>TRBJ1-1|NA|TRBV6-5|many
TGTGCCAGCAGTTACGGCCGGAACACTGAAGCTTTCTTT
CASSYGRNTEAFF
>TRBJ1-2|TRBD1|TRBV7-9|NA
TGTGCCAGCAGTTTCCTGGGACAGGGGGGATATGGCTACACCTTC
CASSFLGQGGYGYTF
>TRBJ1-2|TRBD1|TRBV6-1|NA
TGTGCCAGCAGTGATAGGACAGGGGCTAACTATGGCTACACCTTC
CASSDRTGANYGYTF
>TRBJ1-1|NA|TRBV28|NA
TGTGCCAGCAGTTTAAGGGGGTTAACTTTCTTT
CASSLRGLTFF
>TRBJ1-5|TRBD1|TRBV18|NA
TGTGCCAGCTCACCCGGACAGGGCAATCAGCCCCAGCATTTT
CASSPGQGNQPQHF
>TRBJ2-3|TRBD2|TRBV7-8|NA
TGTGCCAGCAGCTTAGCGGGACTAGCGGGATATTCTTACACAGATACGCAGTATTTT
CASSLAGLAGYSYTDTQYF